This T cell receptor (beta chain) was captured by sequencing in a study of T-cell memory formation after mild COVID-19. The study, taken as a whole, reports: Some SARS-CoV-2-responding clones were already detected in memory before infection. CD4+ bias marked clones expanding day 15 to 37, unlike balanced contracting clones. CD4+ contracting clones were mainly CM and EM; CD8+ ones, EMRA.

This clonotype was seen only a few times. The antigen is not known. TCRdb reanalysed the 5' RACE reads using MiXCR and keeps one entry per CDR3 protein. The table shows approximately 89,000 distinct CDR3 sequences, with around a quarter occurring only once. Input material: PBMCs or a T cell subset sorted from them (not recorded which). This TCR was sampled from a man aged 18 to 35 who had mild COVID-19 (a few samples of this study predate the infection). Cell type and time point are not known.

This CDR3 reads CASSLTGTGDTDTQYF. The CDR3 DNA reads as TGTGCCAGCAGTTTGACCGGGACAGGGGATACAGATACGCAGTATTTT. The chain uses TRBV28 and TRBJ2-3; 10 nucleotides line up with TRBD1. Per the germline V gene, CDR1 is MDHEN and CDR2 is SYDVKM. CDR3 size: 16 residues. V trimming: 3 bases; J trimming: 3 bases; junction bases outside the gene matches: 6.